These 4 T cell receptor beta chains were all obtained from the same sample, sequenced in a study of T cell changes during pregnancy in multiple sclerosis. Clones were sequenced by immunoSEQ multiplex PCR, and TCRdb holds only the in-frame ones, with some missing. The table shows some 110,000 clones, with 92% occurring only once. The sequenced sample was peripheral blood, obtained in the third trimester of pregnancy. These receptor sequences come from a female donor with multiple sclerosis, enrolled in a pregnancy study.

This clone appeared once. The chain joins TRBV4-2 to TRBJ1-1; perhaps TRBD1 as D (6 bases). The germline V gene encodes CDR1 LGHNA and CDR2 YNFKEQ. Deletions cut 3 bases from V and 11 bases from J, with 25 bases between. CDR3 size: 16 residues. The chain's CDR3 is CASSHAGGLGGGEAFF. CDR3 nucleotides: TGTGCCAGCAGCCACGCGGGGGGCTTGGGGGGCGGAGAGGCTTTCTTT.

The CDR3 region is CASRSRGKNEKLFF. The CDR3 nucleotides read TGTGCCAGCAGGTCCAGGGGGAAAAATGAAAAACTGTTTTTT. This chain links TRBV7-9 with TRBJ1-4; 7 bases map to TRBD1. Trimming removed 6 bases from V and 5 bases from J; junction bases left unmatched: 6. The germline gives CDR1 SEHNR, CDR2 FQNEAQ (reference sequence). This CDR3 contains 14 residues.

With respect to this clone: At one of its ends the junction is not consistent with the germline gene, which may arise from a read error. The chain recombines TRBV10-1 with TRBJ1-5; tentatively, D is TRBD1 (5 bases). This CDR3 has 16 residues. Germline V gene sequence: CDR1 WNHNN, CDR2 SYGVQD (reference sequence). CDR3 DNA: TGCGCCAGCATTGAGGGGCAGATAAAGAGCAATCAGCCCCAGCATTTT. Residues: CASIEGQIKSNQPQHF.

V is TRBV7-9 and J is TRBJ2-7, with 10 bases matching TRBD2. Germline values: CDR1 SEHNR, CDR2 FQNEAQ (reference sequence). The CDR3 totals 14 residues. The J segment lost 5 bases and the V segment lost 1 base, leaving 2 bases of the junction unmatched. The DNA for the CDR3 is TGTGCCAGCAGCTTAGGGGGACTAGCGAACGAGCAGTACTTC. Encoded protein: CASSLGGLANEQYF.